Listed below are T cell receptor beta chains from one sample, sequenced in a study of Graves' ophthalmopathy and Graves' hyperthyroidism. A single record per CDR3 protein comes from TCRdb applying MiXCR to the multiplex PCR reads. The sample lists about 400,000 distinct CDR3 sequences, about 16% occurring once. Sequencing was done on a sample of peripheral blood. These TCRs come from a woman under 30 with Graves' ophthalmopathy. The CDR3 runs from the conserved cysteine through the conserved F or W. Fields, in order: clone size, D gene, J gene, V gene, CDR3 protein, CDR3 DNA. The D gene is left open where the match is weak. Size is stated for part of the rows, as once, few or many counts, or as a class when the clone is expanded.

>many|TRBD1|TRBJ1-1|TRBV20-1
CSASRRDRGKAFF
TGCAGTGCTAGTCGGCGGGACAGGGGGAAAGCTTTCTTT
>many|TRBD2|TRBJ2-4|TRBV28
CASSLGLAGDLAKNIQYF
TGTGCCAGCAGTCTCGGACTAGCGGGAGATCTAGCCAAAAACATTCAGTACTTC
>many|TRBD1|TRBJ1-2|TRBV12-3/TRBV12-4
CASRQHRGDHGYTF
TGTGCCAGCAGGCAACACAGGGGAGATCATGGCTACACCTTC
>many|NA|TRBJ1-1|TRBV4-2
CASSQVQGGEAFF
TGTGCCAGCAGCCAAGTACAGGGTGGTGAAGCTTTCTTT
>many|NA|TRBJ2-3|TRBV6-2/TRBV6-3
CASSSADGEDTQYF
TGTGCCAGCAGTTCGGCGGATGGGGAAGATACGCAGTATTTT
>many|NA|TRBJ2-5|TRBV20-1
CSASTGAPPRETQYF
TGCAGTGCCTCCACCGGGGCTCCTCCTCGGGAGACCCAGTACTTC
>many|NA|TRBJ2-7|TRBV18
CASSPSPVAYEQYF
TGTGCCAGCTCACCATCACCTGTAGCCTACGAGCAGTACTTC
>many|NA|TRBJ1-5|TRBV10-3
CAISESINRPYSNQPQHF
TGTGCCATCAGTGAGTCGATCAATAGACCTTATAGCAATCAGCCCCAGCATTTT
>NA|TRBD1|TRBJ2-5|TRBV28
CASSPTGTGRETQYF
TGTGCCAGCAGTCCGACTGGGACAGGGAGGGAGACCCAGTACTTC
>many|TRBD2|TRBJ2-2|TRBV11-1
CASSAGTSGSNTGELFF
TGTGCCAGCAGTGCCGGGACTAGCGGCTCTAACACCGGGGAGCTGTTTTTT
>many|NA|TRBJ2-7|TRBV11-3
CASSLNGNYEQYF
TGTGCCAGCAGCTTAAACGGGAATTACGAGCAGTACTTC
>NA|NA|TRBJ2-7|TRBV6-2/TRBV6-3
CASSYLGFYEQYF
TGTGCCAGCAGTTACCTGGGATTTTACGAGCAGTACTTC
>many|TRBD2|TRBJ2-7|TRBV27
CASSPGLAGGLSYEQYF
TGTGCCAGCAGTCCCGGACTAGCGGGGGGGCTAAGCTACGAGCAGTACTTC
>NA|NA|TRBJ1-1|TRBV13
CASSLGDRISEAFF
TGTGCCAGCAGCTTAGGTGACAGGATCTCTGAAGCTTTCTTT
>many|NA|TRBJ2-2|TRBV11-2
CASSLEWGAGELFF
TGTGCCAGCAGCTTAGAATGGGGTGCCGGGGAGCTGTTTTTT
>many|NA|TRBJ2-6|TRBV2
CASSAAIGANVLTF
TGTGCCAGCAGTGCCGCGATAGGGGCCAACGTCCTGACTTTC
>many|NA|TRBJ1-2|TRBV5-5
CASSLSVNYGYTF
TGTGCCAGCAGCTTGTCAGTTAACTATGGCTACACCTTC
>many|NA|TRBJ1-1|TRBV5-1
CASSWVGMNTEAFF
TGCGCCAGCAGTTGGGTGGGGATGAACACTGAAGCTTTCTTT
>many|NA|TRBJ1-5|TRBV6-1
CASSKLFRPQHF
TGTGCCAGCAGTAAGCTCTTTAGGCCCCAGCATTTT
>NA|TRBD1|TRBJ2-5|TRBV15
CATSRVRGRGETQYF
TGTGCCACCAGCAGAGTAAGGGGGCGCGGGGAGACCCAGTACTTC
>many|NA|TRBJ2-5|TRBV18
CASSPGSTGETQHF
TGTGCCAGCTCACCAGGGTCCACCGGAGAGACCCAGCACTTC
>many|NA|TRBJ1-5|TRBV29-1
CSAGYSNQPQHF
TGCAGCGCAGGGTATAGCAATCAGCCCCAGCATTTT
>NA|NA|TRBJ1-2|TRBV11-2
CASSLTGSAGYTF
TGTGCCAGCAGCCTCACAGGTTCCGCCGGCTACACCTTC
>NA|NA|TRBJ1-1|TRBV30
CAWGQELNTEAFF
TGTGCCTGGGGTCAGGAACTAAACACTGAAGCTTTCTTT
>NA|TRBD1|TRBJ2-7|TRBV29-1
CSVESRDRGSYEQYF
TGCAGCGTCGAATCCCGGGACAGGGGCTCCTACGAGCAGTACTTC
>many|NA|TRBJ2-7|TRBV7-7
CASSLGQEYEQYF
TGTGCTAGCAGCTTAGGCCAGGAATACGAGCAGTACTTC
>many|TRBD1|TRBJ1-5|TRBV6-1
CASRTGASNQPQHF
TGTGCCAGCAGAACAGGGGCGTCCAATCAGCCCCAGCATTTT
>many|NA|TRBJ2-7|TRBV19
CARTATGGSYEQYF
TGTGCCCGAACTGCAACCGGGGGTTCCTACGAGCAGTACTTC
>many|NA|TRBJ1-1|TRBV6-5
CASGTPNTEAFF
TGTGCCAGCGGGACACCAAACACTGAAGCTTTCTTT
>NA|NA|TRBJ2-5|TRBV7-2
CASSRQGSASGETQYF
TGTGCCAGCAGCCGTCAGGGATCAGCATCGGGAGAGACCCAGTACTTC
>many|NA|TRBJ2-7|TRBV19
CASSIAGDSYEQYF
TGTGCCAGTAGTATAGCGGGAGACTCCTACGAGCAGTACTTC
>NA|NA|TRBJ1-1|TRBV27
CASSLSGVGTEAFF
TGTGCCAGCAGTTTATCGGGGGTTGGCACTGAAGCTTTCTTT
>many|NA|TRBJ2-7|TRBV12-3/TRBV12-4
CASNLGGVHEQYF
TGTGCCAGCAACTTAGGGGGGGTCCACGAGCAGTACTTC
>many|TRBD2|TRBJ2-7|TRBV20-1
CSAITSGLYEQYF
TGCAGTGCTATCACTAGCGGCCTCTACGAGCAGTACTTC
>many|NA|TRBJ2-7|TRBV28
CASSLLAPYEQYF
TGTGCCAGCAGTTTACTGGCCCCCTACGAGCAGTACTTC
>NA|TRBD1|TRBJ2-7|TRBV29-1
CSVTRQGAPYEQYF
TGCAGCGTTACCCGGCAGGGGGCACCCTACGAGCAGTACTTC
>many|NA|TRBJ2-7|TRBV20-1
CSAGSEEQYF
TGCAGTGCGGGAAGCGAAGAGCAGTACTTC
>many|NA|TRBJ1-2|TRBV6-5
CASSYGGLHYGYTF
TGTGCCAGCAGTTACGGGGGGCTGCACTATGGCTACACCTTC
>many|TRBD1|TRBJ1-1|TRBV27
CASSRQGGGMNTEAFF
TGTGCCAGTAGTCGACAGGGAGGGGGCATGAACACTGAAGCTTTCTTT
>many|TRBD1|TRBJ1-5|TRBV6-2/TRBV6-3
CASGQGGKRGNQPQHF
TGTGCCAGCGGGCAGGGGGGAAAAAGAGGCAATCAGCCCCAGCATTTT
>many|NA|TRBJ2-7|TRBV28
CASSLSGAYEQYF
TGTGCCAGCAGTTTGTCGGGGGCCTACGAGCAGTACTTC